Each of the 9 T cell receptor beta chains below was sequenced from the same sample in a study of early T cells in non-severe SARS-CoV-2 infection (dated by TCRdb to the early 2020s). The library relied on 5' RACE. This sample was sequenced with a NextSeq 500. TCRdb took the public reads, trimmed them with fastp at Q25, ran MiXCR for clone calling and kept in-frame beta chains. Every entry covers one CDR3 protein and lists the most common genes and DNA from its rows. This sample has roughly 36,000 distinct CDR3 sequences in its table, and approximately 6% of those were observed once. 13% of the sample is taken by the ten largest. Sequenced: whole blood. The origin of the receptors is an adult who was a healthcare worker with PCR-confirmed SARS-CoV-2 infection or an uninfected control (not recorded which).

On this clonotype itself: A much more abundant neighbour one base away suggests this may be a read error. The chain recombines TRBV4-2 with TRBJ1-2; 7 nucleotides agree with TRBD1. CDR1 is LGHNA, CDR2 YNFKEQ, per germline. V shed 9 bases and J 0 bases; nucleotides not matched to a gene: 10. The CDR3 length is 15 residues. The CDR3 coding sequence is TGTGCCAGAAAGGACACAGGGGCTCCTAACTATGGCTACACCTTC. Amino acid sequence: CARKDTGAPNYGYTF.

This clonotype showed up just a few times. This chain joins TRBV3-1 and TRBJ2-5, with a possible D match to TRBD1 (5 bases). This CDR3 spans 14 amino acids. Germline V CDR1 and CDR2: LGHDT, YNNKEL (reference sequence). V was pared by 4 bases and J by 5 bases, with 14 bases between. CDR3 in amino acids: CASSPTALGETQYF. The CDR3 coding sequence is TGTGCCAGCAGCCCGACAGCCCTTGGGGAGACCCAGTACTTC.

This clonotype was detected ten times or more. The CDR3 nucleotides are TGTGCCAGCGCCTTGGGATTCACAGATACGCAGTATTTT. Its protein product is CASALGFTDTQYF. The J gene is TRBJ2-3, the V gene TRBV12-3 or TRBV12-4, with no clear D. Trimming removed 8 bases from V and 2 bases from J, with 11 bases in between. This CDR3 has 13 amino acids.

The V and J genes are TRBV4-3 and TRBJ2-7; D not resolved. Trimming removed 4 bases from V and 6 bases from J, with 13 bases in between. The CDR3 spans 13 residues. Germline loops: CDR1 LGHNA, CDR2 YSLEER. The CDR3 region has the DNA TGCGCCAGCAGCCCCCATGTGTTGTCCGAGCAGTACTTC. Encoded protein: CASSPHVLSEQYF.

About this clonotype: This may stem from a read error, because a much larger clone lies one nucleotide away. No conserved phenylalanine or tryptophan is present at the end of the CDR3, so a read error is the likely explanation. This chain connects TRBV12-3 or TRBV12-4 to TRBJ1-1; unclear D gene. V lost 6 bases to trimming and J lost 0 bases, with 8 bases between them. The CDR3 spans 13 residues. The CDR3 protein is CASSTTVNTEAFS. The DNA for the CDR3 is TGTGCCAGCAGCACTACAGTGAACACTGAAGCTTTCTCT.

This clonotype was seen repeatedly, ten times or more. V usage is TRBV28 and J usage is TRBJ1-5; D is unresolved. Germline-derived CDR1 and CDR2 are MDHEN and SYDVKM. V shed 8 bases and J shed 4 bases, with 18 bases lying between them. CDR3 length: 15 residues. CDR3 loop: CASCREQRANQPQHF. CDR3 nucleotide sequence: TGTGCCAGCTGCCGTGAGCAGAGAGCTAATCAGCCCCAGCATTTT.

This clonotype was seen at least ten times. The rearrangement links TRBV11-2 to TRBJ2-1; 8 bases are shared with TRBD2. The length of the CDR3 is 16 residues. V shed 5 bases, J shed 6 bases, and the junction held 12 bases outside the gene matches. The germline gives CDR1 SGHAT, CDR2 FQNNGV. CDR3 sequence reads: CASSSLRGGQFNEQFF. The CDR3 DNA is TGTGCCAGCAGCAGTCTTCGGGGGGGCCAATTCAATGAGCAGTTCTTC.

The chain combines TRBV20-1 with TRBJ1-5, with 9 bases identical to TRBD1. The CDR3 covers 14 residues. Trimming cost V 5 bases and J 5 bases; bases outside gene matches: 7. CDR1 and CDR2 from the germline V gene are DFQATT and SNEGSKA (reference sequence). The CDR3 loop is CSAGFGTGYQPQHF. CDR3 nucleotides: TGCAGTGCTGGATTCGGGACAGGGTATCAGCCCCAGCATTTT.

By share, this clonotype counts as medium-sized. The chain is built from TRBV7-9 and TRBJ1-6, with TRBD1 matching over 7 bases. Germline CDR1 and CDR2: SEHNR and FQNEAQ (reference sequence). CDR3 length: 17 residues. V shed 1 base, J shed 0 bases, and the junction held 3 bases outside the gene matches. The CDR3 DNA reads as TGTGCCAGCAGCTTAGTGACAGGGAGCTCCTATAATTCACCCCTCCACTTT. The encoded protein is CASSLVTGSSYNSPLHF.